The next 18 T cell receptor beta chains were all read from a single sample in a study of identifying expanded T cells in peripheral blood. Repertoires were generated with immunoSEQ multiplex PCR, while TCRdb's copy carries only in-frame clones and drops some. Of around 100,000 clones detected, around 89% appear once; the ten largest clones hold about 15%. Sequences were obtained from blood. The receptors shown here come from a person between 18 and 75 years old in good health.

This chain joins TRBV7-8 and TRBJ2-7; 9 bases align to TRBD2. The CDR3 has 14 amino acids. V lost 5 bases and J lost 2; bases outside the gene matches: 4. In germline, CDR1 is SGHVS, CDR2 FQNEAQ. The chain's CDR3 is CASSAGGLAYEQYF. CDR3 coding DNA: TGTGCCAGCAGCGCGGGAGGGTTAGCCTACGAGCAGTACTTC.

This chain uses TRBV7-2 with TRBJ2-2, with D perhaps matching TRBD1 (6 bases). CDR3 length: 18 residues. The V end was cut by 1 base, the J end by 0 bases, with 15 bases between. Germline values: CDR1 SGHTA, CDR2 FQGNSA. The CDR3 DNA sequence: TGTGCCAGCAGCTTAGGTGCTTGGGGGCAGACGAACACCGGGGAGCTGTTTTTT. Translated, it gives CASSLGAWGQTNTGELFF.

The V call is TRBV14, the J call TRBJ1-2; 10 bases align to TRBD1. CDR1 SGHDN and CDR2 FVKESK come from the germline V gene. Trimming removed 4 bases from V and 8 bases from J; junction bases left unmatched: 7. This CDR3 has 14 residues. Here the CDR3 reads CASSRDWTGGGYTF. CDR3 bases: TGTGCCAGCAGCCGGGATTGGACAGGGGGAGGCTACACCTTC. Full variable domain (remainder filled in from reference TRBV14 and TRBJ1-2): EAGVTQFPSHSVIEKGQTVTLRCDPISGHDNLYWYRRVMGKEIKFLLHFVKESKQDESGMPNNRFLAERTGGTYSTLKVQPAELEDSGVYFCASSRDWTGGGYTFGSGTRLTVV.

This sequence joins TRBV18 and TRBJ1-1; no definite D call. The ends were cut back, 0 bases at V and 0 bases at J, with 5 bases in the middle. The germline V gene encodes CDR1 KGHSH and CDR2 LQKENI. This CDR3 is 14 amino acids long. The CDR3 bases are TGTGCCAGCTCACCACCGATGGTGAACACTGAAGCTTTCTTT. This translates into CASSPPMVNTEAFF.

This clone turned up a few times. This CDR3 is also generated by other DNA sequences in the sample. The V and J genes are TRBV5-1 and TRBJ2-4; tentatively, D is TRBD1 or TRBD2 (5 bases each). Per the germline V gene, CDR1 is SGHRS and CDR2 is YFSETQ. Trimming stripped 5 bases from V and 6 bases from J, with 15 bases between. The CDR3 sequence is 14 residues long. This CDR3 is CASRDGNGGNIQYF. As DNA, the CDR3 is TGCGCCAGCAGGGATGGGAATGGGGGAAACATTCAGTACTTC.

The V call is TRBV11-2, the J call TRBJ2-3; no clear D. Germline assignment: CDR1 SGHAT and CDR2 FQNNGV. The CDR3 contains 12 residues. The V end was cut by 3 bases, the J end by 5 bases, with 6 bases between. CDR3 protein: CASSFSGDTQYF. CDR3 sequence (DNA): TGTGCCAGCAGCTTTTCCGGAGATACGCAGTATTTT.

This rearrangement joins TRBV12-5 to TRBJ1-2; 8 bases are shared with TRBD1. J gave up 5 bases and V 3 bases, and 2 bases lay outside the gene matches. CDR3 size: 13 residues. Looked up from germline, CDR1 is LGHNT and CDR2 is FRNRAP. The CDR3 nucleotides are TGTGCTAGTGGTTTACAGGGGGGTTATGGCTACACCTTC. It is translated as CASGLQGGYGYTF.

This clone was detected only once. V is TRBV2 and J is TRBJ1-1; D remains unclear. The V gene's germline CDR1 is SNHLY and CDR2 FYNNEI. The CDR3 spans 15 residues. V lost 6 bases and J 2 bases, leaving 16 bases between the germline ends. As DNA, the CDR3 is TGTGCCAGCAGGGCCCGAAGAACGGATAACACTGAAGCTTTCTTT. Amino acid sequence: CASRARRTDNTEAFF.

The CDR3 coding sequence is TGTGCCAGCAGCCTCGGTAGGGACTACGAGCAGTACTTC. Encoded protein: CASSLGRDYEQYF. This chain connects TRBV13 to TRBJ2-7; D call uncertain. V lost 5 bases, J lost 3 bases, and 11 bases lay in between. The CDR3 has 13 amino acids. Germline-derived CDR1 and CDR2 are PRHDT and FYEKMQ (reference sequence).

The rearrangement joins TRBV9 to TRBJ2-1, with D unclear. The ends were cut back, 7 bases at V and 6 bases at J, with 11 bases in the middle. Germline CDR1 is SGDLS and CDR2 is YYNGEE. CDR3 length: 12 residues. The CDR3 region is CASGSSPNEQFF. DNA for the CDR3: TGTGCCAGCGGCTCTTCCCCCAATGAGCAGTTCTTC.

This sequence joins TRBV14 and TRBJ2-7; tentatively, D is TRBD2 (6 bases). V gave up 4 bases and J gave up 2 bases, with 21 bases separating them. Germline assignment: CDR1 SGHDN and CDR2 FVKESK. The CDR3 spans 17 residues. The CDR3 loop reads CASSPYTGTAGPYEQYF. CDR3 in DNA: TGTGCCAGCAGCCCGTATACCGGGACGGCGGGGCCCTACGAGCAGTACTTC. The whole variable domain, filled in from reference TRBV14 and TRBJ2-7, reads EAGVTQFPSHSVIEKGQTVTLRCDPISGHDNLYWYRRVMGKEIKFLLHFVKESKQDESGMPNNRFLAERTGGTYSTLKVQPAELEDSGVYFCASSPYTGTAGPYEQYFGPGTRLTVT.

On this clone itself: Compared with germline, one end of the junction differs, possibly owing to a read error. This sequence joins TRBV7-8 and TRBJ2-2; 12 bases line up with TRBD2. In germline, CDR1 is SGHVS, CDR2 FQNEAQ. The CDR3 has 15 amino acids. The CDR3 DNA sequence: TGTGCCAGCAGCCTAGCGGGGGGGCCGGCCGGGGAGCTGTTTTTT. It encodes CASSLAGGPAGELFF. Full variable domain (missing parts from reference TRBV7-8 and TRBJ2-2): GAGVSQSPRYKVAKRGQDVALRCDPISGHVSLFWYQQALGQGPEFLTYFQNEAQLDKSGLPSDRFFAERPEGSVSTLKIQRTQQEDSAVYLCASSLAGGPAGELFFGEGSRLTVL.

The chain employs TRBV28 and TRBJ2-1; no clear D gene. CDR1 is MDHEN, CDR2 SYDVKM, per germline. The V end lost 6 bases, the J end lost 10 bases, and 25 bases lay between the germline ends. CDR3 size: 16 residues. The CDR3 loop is CASSFRGWAPALEQFF. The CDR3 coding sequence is TGTGCCAGCAGCTTCCGCGGATGGGCCCCAGCTTTGGAGCAGTTCTTC.

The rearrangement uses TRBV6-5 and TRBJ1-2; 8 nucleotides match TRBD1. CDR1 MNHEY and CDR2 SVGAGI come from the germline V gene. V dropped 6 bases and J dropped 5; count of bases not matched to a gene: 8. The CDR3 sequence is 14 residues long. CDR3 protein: CASRTTGGFYGYTF. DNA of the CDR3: TGTGCCAGCAGAACCACAGGGGGGTTTTATGGCTACACCTTC.

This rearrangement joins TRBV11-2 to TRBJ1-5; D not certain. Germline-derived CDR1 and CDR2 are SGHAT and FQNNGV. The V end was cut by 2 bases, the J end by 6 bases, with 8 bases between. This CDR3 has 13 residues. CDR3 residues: CASSLFEAQPQHF. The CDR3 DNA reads TGTGCCAGCAGCTTATTCGAGGCTCAGCCCCAGCATTTT.

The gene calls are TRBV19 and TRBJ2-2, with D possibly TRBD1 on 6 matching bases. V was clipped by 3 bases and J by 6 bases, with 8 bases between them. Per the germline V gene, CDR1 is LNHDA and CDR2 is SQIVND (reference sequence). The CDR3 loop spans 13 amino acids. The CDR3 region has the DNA TGTGCCAGTAGTATGGGGGCAGCCGGGGAGCTGTTTTTT. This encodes CASSMGAAGELFF.

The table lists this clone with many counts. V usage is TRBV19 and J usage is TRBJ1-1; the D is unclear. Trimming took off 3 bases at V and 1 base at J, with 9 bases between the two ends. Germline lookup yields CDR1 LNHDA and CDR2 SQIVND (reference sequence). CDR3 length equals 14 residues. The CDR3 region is CASSMGPANTEAFF. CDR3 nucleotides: TGTGCCAGTAGTATGGGTCCAGCGAACACTGAAGCTTTCTTT. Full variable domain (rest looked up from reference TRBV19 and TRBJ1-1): DGGITQSPKYLFRKEGQNVTLSCEQNLNHDAMYWYRQDPGQGLRLIYYSQIVNDFQKGDIAEGYSVSREKKESFPLTVTSAQKNPTAFYLCASSMGPANTEAFFGQGTRLTVV.

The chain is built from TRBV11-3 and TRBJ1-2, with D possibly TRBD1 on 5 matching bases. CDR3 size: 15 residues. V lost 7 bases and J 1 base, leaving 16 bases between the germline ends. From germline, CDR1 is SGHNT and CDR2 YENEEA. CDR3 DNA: TGTGCCAGCATGGAGGGGCAGGGCATTAACTATGGCTACACCTTC. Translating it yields CASMEGQGINYGYTF.